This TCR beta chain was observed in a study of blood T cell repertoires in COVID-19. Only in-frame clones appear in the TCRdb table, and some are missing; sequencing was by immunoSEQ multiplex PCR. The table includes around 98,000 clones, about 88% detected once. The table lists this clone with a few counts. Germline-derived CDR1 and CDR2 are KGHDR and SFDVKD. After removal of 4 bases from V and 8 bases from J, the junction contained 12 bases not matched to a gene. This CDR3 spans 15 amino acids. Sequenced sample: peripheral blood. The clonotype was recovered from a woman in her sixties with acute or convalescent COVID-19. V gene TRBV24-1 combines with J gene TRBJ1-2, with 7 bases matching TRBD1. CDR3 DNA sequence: TGTGCCACCAGTGACAAGCGAGACAGGGTAGGAGGCTACACCTTC. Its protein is CATSDKRDRVGGYTF.